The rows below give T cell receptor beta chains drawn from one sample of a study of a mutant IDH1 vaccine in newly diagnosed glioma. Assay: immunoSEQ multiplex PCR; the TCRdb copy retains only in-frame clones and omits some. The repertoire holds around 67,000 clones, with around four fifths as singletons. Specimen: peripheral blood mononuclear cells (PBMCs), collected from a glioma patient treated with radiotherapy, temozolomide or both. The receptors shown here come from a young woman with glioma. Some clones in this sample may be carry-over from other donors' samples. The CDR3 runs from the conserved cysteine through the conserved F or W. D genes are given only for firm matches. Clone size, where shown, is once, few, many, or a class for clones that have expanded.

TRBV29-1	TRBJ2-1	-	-	TGCAGCGTTTTCGGGCTAGCCATCGCCTCCTACAATGAGCAGTTCTTC	CSVFGLAIASYNEQFF
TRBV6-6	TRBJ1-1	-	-	TGTGCCAGCAGTCCCTATATATCGTCGTTGAACACTGAAGCTTTCTTT	CASSPYISSLNTEAFF
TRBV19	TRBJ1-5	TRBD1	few	TGTGCCACTAGGGACAGGGTAGTCCAGGGGCCCCAGCATTTT	CATRDRVVQGPQHF
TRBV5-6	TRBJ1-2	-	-	TGTGCCAGCAGCTTGGGAGCGACCCTGGGCTACACCTTC	CASSLGATLGYTF
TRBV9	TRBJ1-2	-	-	TGTGCCAGCAGCGTAGGGGGTAGTACTAACTATGGCTACACCTTC	CASSVGGSTNYGYTF
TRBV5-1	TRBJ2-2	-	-	TGCGCCAGCAGCTTGACGGGAGACATCGGGGAGCTGTTTTTT	CASSLTGDIGELFF
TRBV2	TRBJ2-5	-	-	TGTGCCAGCAGTGTGGGGACTTACCAAGAGACCCAGTACTTC	CASSVGTYQETQYF
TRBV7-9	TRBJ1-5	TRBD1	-	TGTGCCAGCAGCCCGTGGGGACAGGGGGGTCATCAGCCCCAGCATTTT	CASSPWGQGGHQPQHF
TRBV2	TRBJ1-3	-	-	TGTGCCAGCAGTTTCGGCTCTGGAAACACCATATATTTT	CASSFGSGNTIYF
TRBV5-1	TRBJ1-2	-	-	TGCGCCAGCAGCCCCGTACGGGGTGGCTATGGCTACACCTTC	CASSPVRGGYGYTF
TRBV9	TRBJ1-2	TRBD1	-	TGTGCCAGCAGCACCGGGACAGGGGGCGGCTACACCTTC	CASSTGTGGGYTF
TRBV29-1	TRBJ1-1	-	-	TGCAGCGTTGAAAGAGGCTCCCACAGCGGCGCTTTCTTT	CSVERGSHSGAFF
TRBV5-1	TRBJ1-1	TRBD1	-	TGCGCCAGCAGCTTGGCTGGGACAGGCCTGAACACTGAAGCTTTCTTT	CASSLAGTGLNTEAFF
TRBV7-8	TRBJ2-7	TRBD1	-	TGTGCCAGCAGCCTGGGACAGAATTACGAGCAGTACTTC	CASSLGQNYEQYF
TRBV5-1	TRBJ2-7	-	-	TGCGCCAGCCGGTACGGGCAGGGGTCCTACGAGCAGTACTTC	CASRYGQGSYEQYF
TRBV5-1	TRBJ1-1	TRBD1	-	TGCGCCAGCAGCTTCACAGGGGGAACTGAAGCTTTCTTT	CASSFTGGTEAFF
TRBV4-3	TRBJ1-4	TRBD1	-	TGCGCCAGCAGCCAGGAGACAGGGACGGGGGAAAAACTGTTTTTT	CASSQETGTGEKLFF
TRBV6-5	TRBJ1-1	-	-	TGTGCCAGCAGTTGGAGGACCCACCTTAATGGCACTGAAGCTTTCTTT	CASSWRTHLNGTEAFF
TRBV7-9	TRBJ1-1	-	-	TGTGCCAGCAGCTTAGGTGGGGACATTGAAGCTTTCTTT	CASSLGGDIEAFF
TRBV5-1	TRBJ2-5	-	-	TGCGCCAGCAGCCGTATCGGGTTACAGGACCAGTACCAAGAGACCCAGTACTTC	CASSRIGLQDQYQETQYF
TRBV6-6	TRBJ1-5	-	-	TGTGCCAGCGGGCGGGGACGGCGGCTCAATCAGCCCCAGCATTTT	CASGRGRRLNQPQHF
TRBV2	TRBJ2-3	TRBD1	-	TGTGCCAGCAGTGACCGGGACAGAAGCACAGATACGCAGTATTTT	CASSDRDRSTDTQYF
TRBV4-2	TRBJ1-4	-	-	TGTGCCAGCAGCCAAGAACAGGGATATGATGAAAAACTGTTTTTT	CASSQEQGYDEKLFF
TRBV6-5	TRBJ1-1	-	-	TGTGCCAGCAGTCAACAGGTAAACACTGAAGCTTTCTTT	CASSQQVNTEAFF
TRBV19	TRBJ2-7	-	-	TGTGCCAGTAGTCCTGGACAATTTTACGAGCAGTACTTC	CASSPGQFYEQYF
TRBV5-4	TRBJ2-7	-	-	TGTGCCAGCAGCTTGGAAGCTGGCATTAGCTCCTACGAGCAGTACTTC	CASSLEAGISSYEQYF
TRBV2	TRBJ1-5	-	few	TGTGCCAGCAAGAGAGGCAATCAGCCCCAGCATTTT	CASKRGNQPQHF
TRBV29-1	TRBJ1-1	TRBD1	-	TGCAGTTGGCGCGGACAGGGGAAGAACACTGAAGCTTTCTTT	CSWRGQGKNTEAFF
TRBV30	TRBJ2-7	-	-	TGTGCCTGGAGTGTCGGGGGACTGGTGGAGGAGTACTTC	CAWSVGGLVEEYF
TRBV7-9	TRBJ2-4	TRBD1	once	TGTGCCAGCAGCCCCGGGACAGGGATTCACATTCAGTACTTC	CASSPGTGIHIQYF
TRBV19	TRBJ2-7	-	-	TGTGCCAGTAAGAGGGGGGCCTCCTCCTACGAGCAGTACTTC	CASKRGASSYEQYF
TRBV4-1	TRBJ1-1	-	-	TGCGCCAGCAGCCAAATAGCGGGCTCCGCGAACACTGAAGCTTTCTTT	CASSQIAGSANTEAFF
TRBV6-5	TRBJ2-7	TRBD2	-	TGTGCCAGCAGTTACAATGGGGGGGACCCCTACGAGCAGTACTTC	CASSYNGGDPYEQYF
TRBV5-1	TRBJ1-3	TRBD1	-	TGCGCCAGCAAACCGGAAGACAGGGGCAACCTAGGAAACACCATATATTTT	CASKPEDRGNLGNTIYF
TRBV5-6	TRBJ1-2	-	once	TGTGCCAGCAGCACCCTTGTGGGCGTTTCGTTTGGCTACACCTTC	CASSTLVGVSFGYTF
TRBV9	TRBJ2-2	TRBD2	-	TGTGCCAGCAGCGTAGGTAGCGGGAGACTGGGGGAGCTGTTTTTT	CASSVGSGRLGELFF
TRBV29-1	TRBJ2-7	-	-	TGCAGCGTTGTCTTTCCTGCCAGAACCTACGAGCAGTACTTC	CSVVFPARTYEQYF
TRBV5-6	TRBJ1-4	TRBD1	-	TGTGCCAGCAGCGGCCCGGGACAGGGTTTTGAAAAACTGTTTTTT	CASSGPGQGFEKLFF
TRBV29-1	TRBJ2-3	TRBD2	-	TGCAGCGTTGAAGATCCAAGAGCTAGCGGGAGCACAGATACGCAGTATTTT	CSVEDPRASGSTDTQYF
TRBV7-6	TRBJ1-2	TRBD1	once	TGTGCCAGCGCCGACAGGGTGGCACCAGGTTTAGGGGGCTACACCTTC	CASADRVAPGLGGYTF
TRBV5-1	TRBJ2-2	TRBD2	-	TGCGCCACGAGCTGGGCGGGAGGAGATTCCGGGGAGCTGTTTTTT	CATSWAGGDSGELFF
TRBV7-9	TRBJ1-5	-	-	TGTGCCAGCAGCAAAACAGGGTCCGATCAGCCCCAGCATTTT	CASSKTGSDQPQHF
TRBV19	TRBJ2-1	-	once	TGTGCCAGTAGTATCGGCACTAGAGCGGCCTACAATGAGCAGTTCTTC	CASSIGTRAAYNEQFF
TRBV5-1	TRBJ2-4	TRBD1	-	TGCGCCAGCAGCCGCACGGACAGGGGGGACATTCAGTACTTC	CASSRTDRGDIQYF
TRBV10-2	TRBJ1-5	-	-	TGCGCCAGCACGAGGGGGGGTTTAGAGCCCCAGCATTTT	CASTRGGLEPQHF
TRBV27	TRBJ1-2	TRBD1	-	TGTGCCAGCAGTTTATCGCGAGGGGGCCGTGGCTACACCTTC	CASSLSRGGRGYTF
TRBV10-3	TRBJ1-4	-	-	TGTGCCATCAGTGAAGGACAGTCCGAGAAACTGTTTTTT	CAISEGQSEKLFF